This passage covers 14 T cell receptor beta chains from one sample sequenced in a study of human T cells and chemical hapten exposure. The time point was: patch test 1, 2 weeks after DPC sensitization. Stated treatment: therapeutic diphenylcyclopropenone sensitization with weekly scalp DPC. TCRdb recomputed calls from the RACE reads with MiXCR, one row per CDR3 protein. The table shows fewer than 95,000 distinct CDR3 sequences, with more than 9% occurring only once. Sequencing was performed on whole blood, taken in connection with sensitization to the hapten diphenylcyclopropenone (DPC). These receptors were taken from a man aged 40-50 years with alopecia areata. Some clones in this sample may be carry-over from other donors' samples.

This chain joins TRBV2 and TRBJ1-5; 11 bases are a match to TRBD1. J lost 7 bases, V lost 6 bases, and 5 bases had no gene match. The CDR3 runs to 14 residues. The germline V gene encodes CDR1 SNHLY and CDR2 FYNNEI. Here the CDR3 DNA reads TGTGCCAGCAGGGACAGGGGGCAGTGGCAGCCCCAGCATTTT. Translated: CASRDRGQWQPQHF.

V gene TRBV7-6 combines with J gene TRBJ2-1; no clear D gene. In germline, CDR1 is SGHVS, CDR2 FNYEAQ. The CDR3 has 13 amino acids. Trimming removed 0 bases at V and 5 bases at J, with 5 bases between. CDR3 protein: CASSLAGNNEQFF. CDR3 nucleotide sequence: TGTGCCAGCAGCTTAGCGGGAAACAATGAGCAGTTCTTC.

This clonotype has more than one count but fewer than ten. The chain recombines TRBV7-3 with TRBJ2-1; D is undetermined. This CDR3 contains 13 residues. The V end was cut by 5 bases, the J end by 2 bases, with 7 bases between. Germline CDR1 and CDR2: SGHTA and FQGTGA. CDR3 DNA: TGTGCCAGCAGCCCCCCCCCCTACAATGAGCAGTTCTTC. Protein sequence: CASSPPPYNEQFF.

Written as DNA, the CDR3 is TGTGCCAGCAGTTTGGACCTAGGGGGTTCCAACAATCAGCCCCAGCATTTT. Translating it yields CASSLDLGGSNNQPQHF. The V and J genes are TRBV12-3 or TRBV12-4 and TRBJ1-5; the D gene is possibly TRBD1 (6 bases). CDR3 length: 17 amino acids. The V end was cut by 3 bases, the J end by 3 bases, with 18 bases between.

The chain joins TRBV6-6 to TRBJ1-1; D is unresolved. Per germline, CDR1 MNHNY and CDR2 SVGAGI (reference sequence). The CDR3 is made up of 15 amino acids. Trimming removed 7 bases from V and 0 bases from J, with 15 bases in between. The CDR3 loop reads CASTLVGVLNTEAFF. CDR3 coding DNA: TGTGCCAGCACCTTAGTTGGGGTCCTGAACACTGAAGCTTTCTTT.

The V call is TRBV14, the J call TRBJ2-1; D call uncertain. Trimming left V 3 bases short and J 8 bases short, with 8 bases between. This CDR3 spans 12 amino acids. Germline values: CDR1 SGHDN, CDR2 FVKESK. The CDR3: CASSHRWDEQFF. CDR3 DNA: TGTGCCAGCAGCCACCGTTGGGATGAGCAGTTCTTC. Full variable domain (rest looked up from reference TRBV14 and TRBJ2-1): EAGVTQFPSHSVIEKGQTVTLRCDPISGHDNLYWYRRVMGKEIKFLLHFVKESKQDESGMPNNRFLAERTGGTYSTLKVQPAELEDSGVYFCASSHRWDEQFFGPGTRLTVL.

This clonotype was detected many times. The rearrangement joins TRBV28 to TRBJ1-2, with a possible D match to TRBD1 (5 bases). Germline V CDR1 and CDR2: MDHEN, SYDVKM. The CDR3 has 12 amino acids. The germline V and J ends were trimmed by 5 bases and 3 bases, with 7 bases remaining between them. This CDR3 reads CASSQGDYGYTF. The CDR3 DNA reads TGTGCCAGCAGTCAGGGCGACTATGGCTACACCTTC.

The CDR3 nucleotides read TGTGCCAGCAGCTTACCCACCGGGGAGCTGTTTTTT. Translated: CASSLPTGELFF. The rearrangement joins TRBV7-3 to TRBJ2-2, with D uncertain. The CDR3 is 12 residues long. The V end was cut by 2 bases, the J end by 4 bases, with 2 bases between. Germline V lookup: CDR1 SGHTA, CDR2 FQGTGA.

This clonotype was counted ten times or more. This chain uses TRBV5-1 with TRBJ1-1; D is undetermined. This CDR3 has 13 amino acids. Trimming shortened V by 7 bases and J by 5 bases, and 15 bases separated the two germline ends. Germline V CDR1 and CDR2: SGHRS, YFSETQ. CDR3 bases: TGCGCCAGCTCACCCCCAAGGGATACTGAAGCTTTCTTT. Encoded protein: CASSPPRDTEAFF.

V gene TRBV5-1 combines with J gene TRBJ2-5; D remains unclear. Germline V gives CDR1 SGHRS, CDR2 YFSETQ. This CDR3 has 13 residues. V was shortened by 3 bases and J by 3 bases, with 9 bases between the two germline ends. The CDR3 loop is CASSSKIEETQYF. DNA for the CDR3: TGCGCCAGCAGCTCGAAAATAGAAGAGACCCAGTACTTC.

This clonotype occurred many times. The chain is built from TRBV5-1 and TRBJ1-2, with D perhaps TRBD1 (6 bases). This CDR3 is 14 amino acids long. Germline assignment: CDR1 SGHRS and CDR2 YFSETQ. V dropped 4 bases and J dropped 5 bases, with 15 bases sitting between them. CDR3: CASSPLNREYGYTF. For the CDR3, the DNA is TGCGCCAGCAGCCCCCTTAACAGGGAGTATGGCTACACCTTC. Full variable domain (missing parts from reference TRBV5-1 and TRBJ1-2): KAGVTQTPRYLIKTRGQQVTLSCSPISGHRSVSWYQQTPGQGLQFLFEYFSETQRNKGNFPGRFSGRQFSNSRSEMNVSTLELGDSALYLCASSPLNREYGYTFGSGTRLTVV.

This clonotype was found many times. The J gene is TRBJ2-7, the V gene TRBV27; 13 positions match TRBD2. After removal of 2 bases from V and 4 bases from J, the junction contained 8 bases not matched to a gene. CDR1 and CDR2 (germline): MNHEY, SMNVEV (reference sequence). The CDR3 extends over 17 amino acids. The CDR3 protein is CASSLSLRTSGRYEQYF. DNA of the CDR3: TGTGCCAGCAGTTTAAGCCTCAGGACTAGCGGGAGATACGAGCAGTACTTC.

The V gene is TRBV5-1, the J gene TRBJ1-1; TRBD1 is a possible D gene (5 bases). In germline, CDR1 is SGHRS, CDR2 YFSETQ. V lost 3 bases and J lost 2, with 11 bases in between. This CDR3 contains 14 residues. The CDR3 protein is CASSSLGDNTEAFF. The CDR3 DNA reads as TGCGCCAGCAGCTCTTTAGGGGACAACACTGAAGCTTTCTTT.

This clonotype was seen more than once but under ten times. The chain joins TRBV6-5 to TRBJ2-1; no reliable D call. Trimming shortened V by 1 base and J by 3 bases, and 10 bases separated the two germline ends. This CDR3 is 15 amino acids long. Germline lookup yields CDR1 MNHEY and CDR2 SVGAGI. The CDR3 sequence: CASSYWPGDYNEQFF. CDR3 DNA: TGTGCCAGCAGTTACTGGCCTGGGGACTACAATGAGCAGTTCTTC.